Listed below are T cell receptor beta chains from one sample, sequenced in a study of response to subunit inactivated influenza vaccine. TCRdb reprocessed the RT-PCR reads with MiXCR, giving one entry per CDR3 protein. The sample has 500,000 to 600,000 distinct CDR3 sequences, roughly 13% seen once. The sample consisted of PBMCs from blood, taken 35 to 45 days after vaccination. The receptors were gathered from a man in his fifties or sixties who received an inactivated influenza vaccine. The CDR3 runs from the conserved cysteine through the conserved F or W. A D gene is named only where the DNA matches it firmly. Clone size is stated in some rows and not others, as once, few, many or a class when expanded.

few TRBD1 TRBJ2-5 TRBV9 TGTGCCAGCAGCAGTTTTTTCGGGACAGGGGGTGAGACCCAGTACTTC CASSSFFGTGGETQYF
many TRBD1 TRBJ2-7 TRBV10-3 TGTGCCATCAGTGAGACCGGGACAGCCTACGAGCAGTACTTC CAISETGTAYEQYF
few TRBD1 TRBJ1-1 TRBV6-2/TRBV6-3 TGTGCCAGCAGTTGGAGGACAGGGGAGGTGAACACTGAAGCTTTCTTT CASSWRTGEVNTEAFF
many . TRBJ2-1 TRBV29-1 TGCAGCGTTGAAGGGGAAACTTCATACAATGAGCAGTTCTTC CSVEGETSYNEQFF
. . TRBJ2-5 TRBV12-3/TRBV12-4 TGTGCCAGCAGTTTTAATGGTGGAGCGACCCAGTACTTC CASSFNGGATQYF
. . TRBJ2-7 TRBV5-1 TGCGCCAGCAGCCCGGGACCATCATCTGATTACGAGCAGTACTTC CASSPGPSSDYEQYF
. . TRBJ1-1 TRBV12-3/TRBV12-4 TGTGCCAGCAGTTTCCAGGGAGCTGAAGCTTTCTTT CASSFQGAEAFF
few . TRBJ2-1 TRBV6-2/TRBV6-3 TGTGCCAGCAGCGACTGGGGACAATACAATGAGCAGTTCTTC CASSDWGQYNEQFF
. TRBD2 TRBJ2-1 TRBV29-1 TGCAGCGTTGTGGGGGGGGGTAGCTCCTACAATGAGCAGTTCTTC CSVVGGGSSYNEQFF
. TRBD2 TRBJ2-1 TRBV9 TGTGCCAGCAGCGCCGCGGGGGGGCCGTCGAATGAGCAGTTCTTC CASSAAGGPSNEQFF
. TRBD2 TRBJ2-1 TRBV20-1 TGCAGTGCTCCCCCCCGGCGGGGGACTTACAATGAGCAGTTCTTC CSAPPRRGTYNEQFF
. TRBD2 TRBJ2-3 TRBV20-1 TGCAGTGCCACGCCGGGAGGAGGTACAGATACGCAGTATTTT CSATPGGGTDTQYF
few . TRBJ2-7 TRBV12-3/TRBV12-4 TGTGCCAGCAGCCGGGGTTCTGCCTACGAGCAGTACTTC CASSRGSAYEQYF
few . TRBJ1-2 TRBV28 TGTGCCGCTGCCCGGGGGAGAAGCTATGGCTACACCTTC CAAARGRSYGYTF
. . TRBJ2-7 TRBV5-6 TGTGCCAGCAGGCGTCGGGGGTTCAGGGGCTCCTACGAGCAGTACTTC CASRRRGFRGSYEQYF
few . TRBJ2-3 TRBV10-3 TGTGCCATCAGTGAACGGGGAAGAACTAGCACAGATACGCAGTATTTT CAISERGRTSTDTQYF
few TRBD2 TRBJ2-1 TRBV5-1 TGCGCCAGCAGCTCGGGGACGGGACTACAATACAATGAGCAGTTCTTC CASSSGTGLQYNEQFF
. TRBD1 TRBJ2-1 TRBV6-2/TRBV6-3 TGTGCCAGCAGTTACATTCCGGGACAGGGTTCCTACAATGAGCAGTTCTTC CASSYIPGQGSYNEQFF
many . TRBJ2-7 TRBV12-3/TRBV12-4 TGTGCCAGCAGTCTACAGGGCGCCTACGAGCAGTACTTC CASSLQGAYEQYF
. . TRBJ2-3 TRBV7-9 TGTGCCAGCAGCCGAGAGCGGATCCGAACGGATACGCAGTATTTT CASSRERIRTDTQYF
. TRBD1 TRBJ2-5 TRBV12-3/TRBV12-4 TGTGCCAGCCAATTCAGGGGGACAGAGACCCAGTACTTC CASQFRGTETQYF
. . TRBJ2-3 TRBV7-2 TGTGCCAGCAGCCTTTCGGGACCTACAGATACGCAGTATTTT CASSLSGPTDTQYF
many . TRBJ2-3 TRBV20-1 TGCAGTGCTAGAGATAGTCACCGGTCTAGCACAGATACGCAGTATTTT CSARDSHRSSTDTQYF
few TRBD2 TRBJ2-3 TRBV7-6 TGTGCCAGCAGCTTTGTAACAACTGGGACTACCTTCACAGATACGCAGTATTTT CASSFVTTGTTFTDTQYF
few . TRBJ1-5 TRBV10-3 TGTGCCATCAGTGAGTCGAGGGGTAGCAATCAGCCCCAGCATTTT CAISESRGSNQPQHF
. . TRBJ1-1 TRBV12-3/TRBV12-4 TGTGCCAGCAGTTCGAGGGGCCTCACTGAAGCTTTCTTT CASSSRGLTEAFF
few . TRBJ1-1 TRBV14 TGTGCCAGCAGCCACCATATGAACACTGAAGCTTTCTTT CASSHHMNTEAFF
. . TRBJ2-2 TRBV12-3/TRBV12-4 TGTGCCAGCAGTGCCTTGCTCACCGGGGAGCTGTTTTTT CASSALLTGELFF
few . TRBJ1-5 TRBV4-2 TGTGCCAGCAGCCAAGTCCGGGAGTATAGCAATCAGCCCCAGCATTTT CASSQVREYSNQPQHF
many . TRBJ2-1 TRBV4-1 TGCGCCAGCAGTATGGGGCAGAGCTCCTACAATGAGCAGTTCTTC CASSMGQSSYNEQFF
. . TRBJ2-4 TRBV11-2 TGTGCCAGCAGCTTAGAACCGGGGATCATTGTGGCGTACTTC CASSLEPGIIVAYF
. TRBD1 TRBJ1-2 TRBV5-1 TGCGCCAGCAGCGCGATCCACACAGGGGGCGCGGAAGTCTACTATGGCTACACCTTC CASSAIHTGGAEVYYGYTF
few . TRBJ1-1 TRBV9 TGTGCCAGCACGCCACTACCGGGACCTGCGCCTTTCTTT CASTPLPGPAPFF
many TRBD2 TRBJ2-1 TRBV5-1 TGCGCCAGCAGCTTGGTGGCGGGAGGGCTCCCTGATGAGCAGTTCTTC CASSLVAGGLPDEQFF
many . TRBJ2-5 TRBV14 TGTGCCAGCAGCCCACGACTTTACAGCGTGGAGACCCAGTACTTC CASSPRLYSVETQYF
few . TRBJ1-5 TRBV10-3 TGTGCCATCAGTGACGTAAATCAGCCCCAGCATTTT CAISDVNQPQHF